The TCR beta chain under discussion was sequenced for a study of blood T cell repertoires in COVID-19. For the study at large: T cells, B-cell-depleted T cells, or PBMCs supplied cDNA or gDNA.

Original processing methods: Reference gene primer amplification yielded estimated nucleated cell counts. Repertoires were generated with immunoSEQ multiplex PCR, while TCRdb's copy carries only in-frame clones and drops some. D and trimming come from the DNA, and the V and J calls and clone size come from that table. The sample shows over 200,000 clones, around nine tenths of them seen only once. There are 15 residues in the CDR3. V was trimmed by 4 bases and J by 1 base, leaving 14 bases between them. The germline V gene encodes CDR1 SGHTS and CDR2 YDEGEE. V gene TRBV5-8 combines with J gene TRBJ2-5; possible D gene TRBD2, 6 bases. The TCR comes from a woman aged 60-75 years with acute or convalescent COVID-19. Sequenced material: peripheral blood. CDR3 protein: CASSAGLNFQETQYF. The CDR3 DNA is TGTGCCAGCAGCGCGGGACTCAACTTCCAAGAGACCCAGTACTTC.